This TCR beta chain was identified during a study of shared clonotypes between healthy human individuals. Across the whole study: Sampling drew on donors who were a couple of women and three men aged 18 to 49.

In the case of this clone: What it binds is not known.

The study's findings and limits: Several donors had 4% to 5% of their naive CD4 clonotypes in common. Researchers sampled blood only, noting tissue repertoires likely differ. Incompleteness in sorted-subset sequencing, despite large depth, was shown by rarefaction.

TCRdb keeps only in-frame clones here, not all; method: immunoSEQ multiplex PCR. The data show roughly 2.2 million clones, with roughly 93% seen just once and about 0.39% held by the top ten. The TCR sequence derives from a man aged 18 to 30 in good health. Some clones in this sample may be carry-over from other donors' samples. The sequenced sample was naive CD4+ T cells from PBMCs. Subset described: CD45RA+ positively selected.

CDR3 bases: TGTGCCAGCAGCTTAGGCACCGCCGAGGGGTTCTTC. Protein sequence: CASSLGTAEGFF. J is TRBJ2-1 and V is TRBV7-9; TRBD2 might be the D (5 bases). Trimming stripped 1 base from V and 15 bases from J, with 13 bases between. The CDR3 is 12 amino acids. The germline V gene has CDR1 SEHNR and CDR2 FQNEAQ (reference sequence).